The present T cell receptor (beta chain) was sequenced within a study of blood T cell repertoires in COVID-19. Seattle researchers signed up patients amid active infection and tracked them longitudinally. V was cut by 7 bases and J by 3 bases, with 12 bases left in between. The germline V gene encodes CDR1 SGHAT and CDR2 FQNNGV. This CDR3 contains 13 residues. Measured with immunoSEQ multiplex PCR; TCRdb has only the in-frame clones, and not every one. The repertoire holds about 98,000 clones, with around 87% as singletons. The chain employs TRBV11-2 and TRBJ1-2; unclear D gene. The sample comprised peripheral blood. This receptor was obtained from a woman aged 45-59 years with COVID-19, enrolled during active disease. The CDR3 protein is CASNKNGYYGYTF. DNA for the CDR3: TGTGCCAGCAACAAGAACGGGTACTATGGCTACACCTTC. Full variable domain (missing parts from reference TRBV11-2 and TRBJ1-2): EAGVAQSPRYKIIEKRQSVAFWCNPISGHATLYWYQQILGQGPKLLIQFQNNGVVDDSQLPKDRFSAERLKGVDSTLKIQPAKLEDSAVYLCASNKNGYYGYTFGSGTRLTVV.